One and the same sample provided the 12 T cell receptor beta chains below, sequenced in a study of blood T cell repertoires in COVID-19. Clones were sequenced by immunoSEQ multiplex PCR, and TCRdb holds only the in-frame ones, with some missing. The table lists roughly 130,000 clones, roughly 83% of them singletons, with approximately 5% in the top ten. Sequences were obtained from PBMCs or T cells enriched from blood (not recorded which). These receptors originate from a man aged 40-50 years with acute COVID-19.

This sequence joins TRBV18 and TRBJ1-1, with 10 bases lining up with TRBD1. V was clipped by 3 bases and J by 5 bases; unmatched bases: 9. The germline V gene encodes CDR1 KGHSH and CDR2 LQKENI. There are 16 residues in the CDR3. The CDR3 here is CASSPTGTGVGTEAFF. The CDR3 nucleotides read TGTGCCAGCTCACCTACCGGGACAGGGGTTGGGACTGAAGCTTTCTTT.

This sequence joins TRBV9 and TRBJ2-5; 7 nucleotides match TRBD2. Germline lookup yields CDR1 SGDLS and CDR2 YYNGEE. This CDR3 is built from 15 residues. The trim removed 2 bases at V and 5 bases at J, leaving 9 bases unmatched. Here the CDR3 DNA reads TGTGCCAGCAGCGTTTCCGGGACCGGGGGGGAGACCCAGTACTTC. Protein sequence: CASSVSGTGGETQYF.

The chain couples TRBV7-8 to TRBJ2-5; TRBD2 is a possible D gene (7 bases). CDR1 and CDR2 (germline): SGHVS, FQNEAQ. The V end was cut by 5 bases, the J end by 4 bases, with 17 bases between. The CDR3 is 15 amino acids. The CDR3 DNA is TGTGCCAGCAGCCTCCCGGCAGGGGAGGGAGAGACCCAGTACTTC. Its translation is CASSLPAGEGETQYF. Drawing the rest from reference TRBV7-8 and TRBJ2-5, the complete variable domain is GAGVSQSPRYKVAKRGQDVALRCDPISGHVSLFWYQQALGQGPEFLTYFQNEAQLDKSGLPSDRFFAERPEGSVSTLKIQRTQQEDSAVYLCASSLPAGEGETQYFGPGTRLLVL.

This chain uses TRBV3-1 (or the pseudogene TRBV3-2) with TRBJ1-4; perhaps TRBD1 as D (6 bases). Germline assignment: CDR1 LGHDT and CDR2 YNNKEL (reference sequence). This CDR3 is built from 15 residues. Trimming stripped 3 bases from V and 5 bases from J, with 13 bases between. The CDR3 reads CASSQQGLLNEKLFF. DNA for the CDR3: TGTGCCAGCAGCCAGCAGGGGCTACTGAATGAAAAACTGTTTTTT.

This clone was detected only once. The CDR3 here is CATSDPAGPSNTGELFF. CDR3 coding DNA: TGTGCCACCAGTGATCCCGCAGGGCCCTCGAACACCGGGGAGCTGTTTTTT. The chain couples TRBV24-1 to TRBJ2-2; a possible D gene is TRBD1 (5 bases). The V end lost 3 bases, the J end lost 0 bases, and 13 bases lay between the germline ends. The CDR3 consists of 17 residues. Germline V CDR1 and CDR2: KGHDR, SFDVKD.

The rearrangement uses TRBV4-3 and TRBJ2-1; 7 positions match TRBD2. Trimming cost V 3 bases and J 4 bases; bases outside gene matches: 9. The CDR3 length is 16 residues. Germline V gives CDR1 LGHNA, CDR2 YSLEER. The chain's CDR3 is CASSQGGSSPYNEQFF. The CDR3 nucleotides are TGCGCCAGCAGCCAGGGCGGGAGTAGCCCTTACAATGAGCAGTTCTTC.

This clone was counted only a few times. The rearrangement links TRBV10-2 to TRBJ2-1, with 12 nucleotides matching TRBD2. After removal of 5 bases from V and 1 base from J, the junction contained 3 bases not matched to a gene. CDR3 length equals 16 residues. From germline, CDR1 is WSHSY and CDR2 SAAADI. CDR3 DNA: TGCGCCAGCAGTCGAACTAGCGGGGGGTCCTACAATGAGCAGTTCTTC. Translation gives CASSRTSGGSYNEQFF.

The CDR3: CATSSTTSGVSYEQYF. Here the CDR3 DNA reads TGTGCCACCAGCAGTACGACTAGCGGGGTCTCCTACGAGCAGTACTTC. The rearrangement joins TRBV15 to TRBJ2-7; 11 bases are shared with TRBD2. Germline assignment: CDR1 LNHNV and CDR2 YYDKDF (reference sequence). The CDR3 has 16 residues. With 3 bases clipped from V and 0 bases from J, the junction kept 4 bases outside the gene matches.

The chain has TRBV30 and TRBJ2-5; 7 nucleotides match TRBD2. This CDR3 is 14 amino acids long. V was pared by 5 bases and J by 5 bases, with 11 bases of the junction left unmatched. The V gene's germline CDR1 is GTSNPN and CDR2 SVGIG (reference sequence). The CDR3 nucleotides are TGTGCCTGGGCAGGAGGAGGGAGGGCTGAGACCCAGTACTTC. This sequence encodes CAWAGGGRAETQYF.

This CDR3 is CSASSNEQFF. The CDR3 region has the DNA TGCAGTGCTTCTTCCAATGAGCAGTTCTTC. The rearrangement links TRBV20-1 to TRBJ2-1; D unclear. V lost 5 bases and J 6 bases, leaving 5 bases between the germline ends. Germline V lookup: CDR1 DFQATT, CDR2 SNEGSKA (reference sequence). This CDR3 is built from 10 residues.

The chain uses TRBV29-1 and TRBJ2-7; tentatively, D is TRBD1 (6 bases). The CDR3 has 15 amino acids. V dropped 5 bases and J dropped 2 bases, with 19 bases sitting between them. The germline V gene encodes CDR1 SQVTM and CDR2 ANQGSEA. This CDR3 reads CSVRSRRDTPYEQYF. The CDR3 coding sequence is TGCAGCGTTCGCTCACGCAGGGACACACCCTACGAGCAGTACTTC.

The rearrangement joins TRBV2 to TRBJ1-4; possibly TRBD1 for D (6 bases). CDR1 and CDR2 (germline): SNHLY, FYNNEI. With 10 bases removed from V and 8 bases from J, the gap between germline ends came to 17 bases. CDR3 length: 13 amino acids. Written as DNA, the CDR3 is TGTGCCACCCGACAGGATTCGTTAGAAAAACTGTTTTTT. Translated: CATRQDSLEKLFF.